This T cell receptor (beta chain) was found in a study of T cells in localized non-small cell lung cancer. Only in-frame clones appear in the TCRdb table, and some are missing; sequencing was by immunoSEQ multiplex PCR. Here the sample spans approximately 52,000 clones, roughly 77% being singletons. Germline loops: CDR1 MDHEN, CDR2 SYDVKM. The CDR3 sequence is 15 residues long. V lost 1 base to trimming and J lost 2 bases; unmatched junction nucleotides: 1. The study, taken as a whole, reports: Tumor samples were not multi-region, leaving intratumor heterogeneity unexcluded. Among the tissues sampled, uninvolved adjacent lung had the highest T cell clonality, above tumor. An association was observed between higher blood T cell density and longer overall survival. Appearing in adjacent lung were a median about 60 of the top 100 tumor clones.

Comment on this clone: Its antigen is not known.

This sequence was found in a man aged 35 to 69 with stage I squamous cell lung carcinoma. The V and J genes are TRBV28 and TRBJ2-2; 7 bases line up with TRBD2. Sequenced material: peripheral blood, taken before any cancer treatment. The CDR3 protein is CASSLSGGNTGELFF. CDR3 sequence (DNA): TGTGCCAGCAGTTTATCGGGGGGTAACACCGGGGAGCTGTTTTTT.